The 23 T cell receptor beta chains below were found in one sample sequenced in a study of blood T cell repertoires in COVID-19. Only in-frame clones appear in the TCRdb table, and some are missing; sequencing was by immunoSEQ multiplex PCR. The sample yields 200,000 to 300,000 clones, 70% to 90% seen once. The material sequenced was peripheral blood. Source of these receptors: a woman aged 25-40 years who had recovered from COVID-19.

The chain employs TRBV7-2 and TRBJ2-7; 8 bases agree with TRBD2. Per germline, CDR1 SGHTA and CDR2 FQGNSA. The J segment lost 2 bases and the V segment lost 3 bases, leaving 3 bases of the junction unmatched. The CDR3 runs to 14 residues. This CDR3 reads CASSLAGGPYEQYF. As DNA, the CDR3 is TGTGCCAGCAGCTTGGCGGGGGGACCCTACGAGCAGTACTTC.

The CDR3 protein is CASSQEFGFYTF. The CDR3 nucleotides are TGTGCCAGCAGCCAAGAGTTCGGGTTCTACACCTTC. The V call is TRBV3-1 (or the pseudogene TRBV3-2), the J call TRBJ1-2, with D uncertain. Germline CDR1 is LGHDT and CDR2 is YNNKEL (reference sequence). The V and J ends lost 0 bases and 10 bases respectively, with 9 bases between them. The CDR3 is 12 amino acids.

This clone came up once. The V gene is TRBV5-1, the J gene TRBJ1-3; unclear D gene. The CDR3 loop spans 17 amino acids. V dropped 4 bases and J dropped 0 bases, with 17 bases sitting between them. Germline V gene data show CDR1 as SGHRS and CDR2 as YFSETQ. The DNA of the CDR3 is TGCGCCAGCAGCCAATCCCAAGCAGGCCGCTCTGGAAACACCATATATTTT. Encoded protein: CASSQSQAGRSGNTIYF. Looking up the rest from reference TRBV5-1 and TRBJ1-3 gives the full variable domain: KAGVTQTPRYLIKTRGQQVTLSCSPISGHRSVSWYQQTPGQGLQFLFEYFSETQRNKGNFPGRFSGRQFSNSRSEMNVSTLELGDSALYLCASSQSQAGRSGNTIYFGEGSWLTVV.

This clone was observed a few times. The chain uses TRBV6-2 or TRBV6-3 and TRBJ1-6, with 8 bases lining up with TRBD1. The CDR3 spans 18 residues. J gave up 7 bases and V 2 bases, and 13 bases lay outside the gene matches. Germline V gene data show CDR1 as MNHEY and CDR2 as SVGEGT. CDR3 sequence reads: CASSYPSLGQGGNSPLHF. The CDR3 DNA reads TGTGCCAGCAGTTACCCAAGCCTCGGACAGGGAGGCAATTCACCCCTCCACTTT.

The V gene is TRBV10-1, the J gene TRBJ2-1; D perhaps matches TRBD2 (7 bases). Germline V gene lookup returns CDR1 WNHNN and CDR2 SYGVQD (reference sequence). Trimming pared 0 bases from V and 9 bases from J, leaving 21 bases between. This CDR3 has 17 residues. CDR3 region: CASSESTVGGPYGEQFF. The CDR3 coding sequence is TGCGCCAGCAGTGAGTCGACGGTCGGGGGGCCTTACGGTGAGCAGTTCTTC.

This clone has just a few counts. The V gene is TRBV15, the J gene TRBJ2-7; 8 nucleotides align to TRBD1. Germline CDR1 and CDR2: LNHNV and YYDKDF (reference sequence). V shed 2 bases, J shed 1 base, and the junction held 4 bases outside the gene matches. This CDR3 is built from 15 residues. In DNA form, the CDR3 reads TGTGCCACCAGCAGAAGGACAGGGTATTCCTACGAGCAGTACTTC. This codes for CATSRRTGYSYEQYF.

This clone appeared a single time. The chain links TRBV30 to TRBJ2-3, with D tentatively TRBD2 (7 bases). Germline values: CDR1 GTSNPN, CDR2 SVGIG (reference sequence). CDR3 length: 16 amino acids. Trimming took off 8 bases at V and 0 bases at J, with 21 bases between the two ends. The CDR3 coding sequence is TGTGCCGAAGGGGAGGGGGGGGCGCCGAGCACAGATACGCAGTATTTT. It is translated as CAEGEGGAPSTDTQYF.

The rearrangement joins TRBV5-6 to TRBJ1-4; D perhaps matches TRBD1 (6 bases). V was pared by 0 bases and J by 9 bases, with 9 bases between. Germline CDR1 SGHDT, CDR2 YYEEEE. This CDR3 spans 13 amino acids. CDR3 amino acids: CASSLGGGQKLFF. For the CDR3, the DNA is TGTGCCAGCAGCTTGGGTGGGGGCCAAAAACTGTTTTTT.

The chain links TRBV5-4 to TRBJ1-5; D is undetermined. Germline lookup yields CDR1 SGHNT and CDR2 YYREEE (reference sequence). CDR3 length: 15 residues. Trimming pared 0 bases from V and 5 bases from J, leaving 12 bases between. The DNA for the CDR3 is TGTGCCAGCAGCTTGGCGGGGAGGGAGTATCAGCCCCAGCATTTT. Protein sequence: CASSLAGREYQPQHF.

This chain links TRBV9 with TRBJ2-6; 11 bases map to TRBD1. From germline, CDR1 is SGDLS and CDR2 YYNGEE. With 4 bases clipped from V and 2 bases from J, the junction kept 17 bases outside the gene matches. The CDR3 sequence is 21 residues long. The CDR3 DNA reads TGTGCCAGCAGCCAAAACCAGTTAAGGGACAGGGGGATCACTGGGGCCAACGTCCTGACTTTC. It encodes CASSQNQLRDRGITGANVLTF.

The chain couples TRBV5-5 to TRBJ1-1; no clear D gene. CDR3 length equals 15 residues. Trimming removed 0 bases at V and 0 bases at J, with 9 bases between. Germline loops: CDR1 SGHKS, CDR2 YYEKEE (reference sequence). CDR3 region: CASSLGRNMNTEAFF. In nucleotides, the CDR3 is TGTGCCAGCAGCTTGGGGCGGAATATGAACACTGAAGCTTTCTTT. The whole variable domain, remainder taken from reference TRBV5-5 and TRBJ1-1, is DAGVTQSPTHLIKTRGQQVTLRCSPISGHKSVSWYQQVLGQGPQFIFQYYEKEERGRGNFPDRFSARQFPNYSSELNVNALLLGDSALYLCASSLGRNMNTEAFFGQGTRLTVV.

This sequence joins TRBV7-9 and TRBJ2-7; a weak D match, TRBD2 (5 bases). Deletions cut 5 bases from V and 3 bases from J, with 17 bases between. This CDR3 region has 15 residues. Germline V gives CDR1 SEHNR, CDR2 FQNEAQ (reference sequence). CDR3 nucleotides: TGTGCCAGCAGCCACCCCCCGCCAGCGGACTACGAGCAGTACTTC. Translated: CASSHPPPADYEQYF. Full variable domain (remainder filled in from reference TRBV7-9 and TRBJ2-7): DTGVSQNPRHKITKRGQNVTFRCDPISEHNRLYWYRQTLGQGPEFLTYFQNEAQLEKSRLLSDRFSAERPKGSFSTLEIQRTEQGDSAMYLCASSHPPPADYEQYFGPGTRLTVT.

This clone was recorded only once. The chain joins TRBV9 to TRBJ1-1, with D possibly TRBD1 on 5 matching bases. The CDR3 loop spans 16 amino acids. Trimming left V 0 bases short and J 4 bases short, with 16 bases between. Germline V gene lookup returns CDR1 SGDLS and CDR2 YYNGEE. The CDR3 region is CASSVVAGSFGTEAFF. The CDR3, as DNA: TGTGCCAGCAGCGTAGTGGCAGGGTCTTTTGGCACTGAAGCTTTCTTT.

This clone was recorded a few times. The genes are TRBV4-1 and TRBJ1-6; no clear D gene. The CDR3 sequence is 15 residues long. Trimming removed 0 bases from V and 5 bases from J, with 8 bases in between. CDR1 MGHRA and CDR2 YSYEKL come from the germline V gene. Written as DNA, the CDR3 is TGCGCCAGCAGCCAAGATACAGCTAATAATTCACCCCTCCACTTT. Its translation is CASSQDTANNSPLHF.

This clone was seen a handful of times. The J gene is TRBJ1-3, the V gene TRBV7-6; D is undetermined. The CDR3 is made up of 16 amino acids. The germline V gene encodes CDR1 SGHVS and CDR2 FNYEAQ. V dropped 3 bases and J dropped 2 bases, with 14 bases sitting between them. CDR3 nucleotides: TGTGCCAGCAGCTTCTACCCAAGCGGGGCTGGAAACACCATATATTTT. It codes for CASSFYPSGAGNTIYF.

The table lists this clone with a few counts. The chain recombines TRBV29-1 with TRBJ1-2, with 7 bases identical to TRBD1. V gave up 1 base and J gave up 7 bases; unmatched junction bases: 9. This CDR3 has 14 amino acids. In germline, CDR1 is SQVTM, CDR2 ANQGSEA. CDR3: CSVEGGQGESGYTF. CDR3 nucleotide sequence: TGCAGCGTTGAAGGTGGGCAGGGGGAAAGTGGCTACACCTTC. Variable domain in full (rest from reference TRBV29-1 and TRBJ1-2): SAVISQKPSRDICQRGTSLTIQCQVDSQVTMMFWYRQQPGQSLTLIATANQGSEATYESGFVIDKFPISRPNLTFSTLTVSNMSPEDSSIYLCSVEGGQGESGYTFGSGTRLTVV.

This clone was observed once. In DNA form, the CDR3 reads TGCGCCAGCAGCTTTGGTAGCGGGGGCTACGAGCAGTACTTC. The encoded protein is CASSFGSGGYEQYF. This chain uses TRBV5-1 with TRBJ2-7; TRBD2 matches 9 bases. The length of the CDR3 is 14 residues. The germline V gene has CDR1 SGHRS and CDR2 YFSETQ. J was trimmed by 3 bases and V by 2 bases; bases with no gene match: 3.

The CDR3 DNA sequence: TGTGCCACCAGCAGAGGGAAAGGGGCGCACTATGGCTACACCTTC. It encodes CATSRGKGAHYGYTF. The gene calls are TRBV15 and TRBJ1-2, with D perhaps matching TRBD1 (5 bases). Trimming left V 1 base short and J 3 bases short, with 12 bases between. In germline, CDR1 is LNHNV, CDR2 YYDKDF (reference sequence). This CDR3 spans 15 amino acids.

This clone has just a few counts. This rearrangement joins TRBV6-6 to TRBJ2-5; TRBD2 matches 7 bases. Germline CDR1 and CDR2: MNHNY and SVGAGI (reference sequence). CDR3 length equals 14 residues. V shed 7 bases, J shed 5 bases, and the junction held 10 bases outside the gene matches. CDR3 in DNA: TGTGCCAGCATGGTGGGAGGGGCCAGGGAGACCCAGTACTTC. Translated, it gives CASMVGGARETQYF.

Points on this clone: Compared with germline, one end of the junction differs, possibly owing to a read error. The chain is built from TRBV19 and TRBJ2-1; maybe TRBD2 (6 bases). The germline V gene encodes CDR1 LNHDA and CDR2 SQIVND (reference sequence). The CDR3 length is 16 residues. The CDR3 loop reads CASTLAGRLSDNEQFF. CDR3 sequence (DNA): TGTGCCAGTACCTTGGCGGGGAGGCTCTCCGACAATGAGCAGTTCTTC.

The rearrangement uses TRBV6-1 and TRBJ2-5, with D maybe TRBD2 (6 bases). The V end was cut by 2 bases, the J end by 9 bases, with 19 bases between. The germline V gene has CDR1 MNHNS and CDR2 SASEGT. The CDR3 totals 15 residues. As DNA, the CDR3 is TGTGCCAGCAGTGAACGGGGTGCGGCCTCGGGGGCCCAGTACTTC. Protein: CASSERGAASGAQYF.

This chain connects TRBV5-1 to TRBJ1-2; D might be TRBD1 (5 bases). Germline V gene lookup returns CDR1 SGHRS and CDR2 YFSETQ. CDR3 length: 16 amino acids. Trimming left V 0 bases short and J 2 bases short, with 14 bases between. CDR3 region: CASSLEVGAPNYGYTF. CDR3 DNA: TGCGCCAGCAGCTTGGAGGTAGGGGCACCCAACTATGGCTACACCTTC.

CDR3 residues: CASSSIYRGPNSDYGYTF. The CDR3 coding sequence is TGTGCCAGCAGCTCGATCTACAGGGGGCCTAATTCGGACTATGGCTACACCTTC. The chain couples TRBV7-2 to TRBJ1-2, with 9 bases that match TRBD1. This CDR3 is 18 amino acids long. Germline trimming cut 4 bases from V and 3 bases from J; bases unmatched to any gene: 15. Germline lookup yields CDR1 SGHTA and CDR2 FQGNSA.